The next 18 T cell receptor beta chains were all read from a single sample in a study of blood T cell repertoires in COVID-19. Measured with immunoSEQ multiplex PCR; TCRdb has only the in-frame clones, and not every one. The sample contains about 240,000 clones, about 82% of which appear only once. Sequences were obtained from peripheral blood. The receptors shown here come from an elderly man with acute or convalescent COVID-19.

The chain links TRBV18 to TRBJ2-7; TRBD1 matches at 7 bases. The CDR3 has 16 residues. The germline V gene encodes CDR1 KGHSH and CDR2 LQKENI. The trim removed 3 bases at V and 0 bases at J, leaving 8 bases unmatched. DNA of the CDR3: TGTGCCAGCTCACCGCCCCGGGGACAGAGCTCCTACGAGCAGTACTTC. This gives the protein CASSPPRGQSSYEQYF. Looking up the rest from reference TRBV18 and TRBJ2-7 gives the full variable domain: NAGVMQNPRHLVRRRGQEARLRCSPMKGHSHVYWYRQLPEEGLKFMVYLQKENIIDESGMPKERFSAEFPKEGPSILRIQQVVRGDSAAYFCASSPPRGQSSYEQYFGPGTRLTVT.

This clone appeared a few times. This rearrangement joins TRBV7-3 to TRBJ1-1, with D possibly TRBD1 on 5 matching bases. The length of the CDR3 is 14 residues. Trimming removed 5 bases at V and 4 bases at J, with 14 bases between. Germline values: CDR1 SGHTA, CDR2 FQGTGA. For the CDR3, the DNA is TGTGCCAGCAGCGGAGGGACCTGGGGCACTGAAGCTTTCTTT. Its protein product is CASSGGTWGTEAFF.

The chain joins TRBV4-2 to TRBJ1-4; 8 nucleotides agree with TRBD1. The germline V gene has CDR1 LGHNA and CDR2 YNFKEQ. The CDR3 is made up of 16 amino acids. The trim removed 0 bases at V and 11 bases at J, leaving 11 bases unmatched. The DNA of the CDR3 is TGTGCCAGCAGCCAAGAATCGAGACAGGGGAGTATGAAACTGTTTTTT. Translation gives CASSQESRQGSMKLFF.

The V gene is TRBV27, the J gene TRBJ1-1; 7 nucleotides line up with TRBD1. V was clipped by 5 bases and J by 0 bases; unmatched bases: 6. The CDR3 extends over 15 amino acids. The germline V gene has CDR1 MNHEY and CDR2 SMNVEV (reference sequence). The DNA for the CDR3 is TGTGCCAGCAGTCCACAGACAGGGATGAACACTGAAGCTTTCTTT. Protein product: CASSPQTGMNTEAFF.

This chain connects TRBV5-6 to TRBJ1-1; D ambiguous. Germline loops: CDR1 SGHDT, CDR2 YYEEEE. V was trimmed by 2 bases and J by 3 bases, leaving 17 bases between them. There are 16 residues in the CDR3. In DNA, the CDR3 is TGTGCCAGCAGCTTATGGAGGGTAGGTCTTTACACTGAAGCTTTCTTT. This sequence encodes CASSLWRVGLYTEAFF.

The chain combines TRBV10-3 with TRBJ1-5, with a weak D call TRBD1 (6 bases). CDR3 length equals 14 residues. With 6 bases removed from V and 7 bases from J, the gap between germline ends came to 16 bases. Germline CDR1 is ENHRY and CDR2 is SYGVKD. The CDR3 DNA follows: TGTGCCATCAGCGAGACAGGTTCCATCCAGCCCCAGCATTTT. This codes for CAISETGSIQPQHF.

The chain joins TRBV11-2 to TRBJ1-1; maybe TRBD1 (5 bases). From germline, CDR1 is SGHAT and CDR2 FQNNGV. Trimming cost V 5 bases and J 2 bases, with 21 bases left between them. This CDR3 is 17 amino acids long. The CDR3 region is CASSPWTVREGNTEAFF. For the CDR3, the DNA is TGTGCCAGCAGCCCATGGACCGTCAGGGAGGGAAACACTGAAGCTTTCTTT.

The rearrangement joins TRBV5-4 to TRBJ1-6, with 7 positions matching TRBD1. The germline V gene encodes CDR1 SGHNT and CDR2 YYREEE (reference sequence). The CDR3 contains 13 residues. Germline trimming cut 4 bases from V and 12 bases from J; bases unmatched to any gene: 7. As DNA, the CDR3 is TGTGCCAGCAGCCCCCGACAGGGATTACCCCTCCACTTT. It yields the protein CASSPRQGLPLHF.

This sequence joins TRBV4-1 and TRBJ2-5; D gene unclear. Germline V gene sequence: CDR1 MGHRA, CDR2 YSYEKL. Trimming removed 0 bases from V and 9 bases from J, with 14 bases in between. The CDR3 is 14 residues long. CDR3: CASSQENGDFPQYF. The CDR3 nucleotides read TGCGCCAGCAGCCAAGAGAATGGAGACTTTCCCCAGTACTTC.

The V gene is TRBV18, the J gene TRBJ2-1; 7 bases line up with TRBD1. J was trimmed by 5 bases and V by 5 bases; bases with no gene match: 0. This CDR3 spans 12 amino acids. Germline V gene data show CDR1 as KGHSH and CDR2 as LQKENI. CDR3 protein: CASSTGDNEQFF. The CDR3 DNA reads TGTGCCAGCTCAACAGGGGACAATGAGCAGTTCTTC.

CDR3 coding DNA: TGCGCCAGCAGCTTGGATATCGGGAGTCGCGAGCAGTACTTC. It is translated as CASSLDIGSREQYF. The chain employs TRBV5-1 and TRBJ2-7, with D possibly TRBD2 on 6 matching bases. The CDR3 runs 14 residues. Germline V gene sequence: CDR1 SGHRS, CDR2 YFSETQ. V lost 0 bases and J lost 6, with 13 bases in between.

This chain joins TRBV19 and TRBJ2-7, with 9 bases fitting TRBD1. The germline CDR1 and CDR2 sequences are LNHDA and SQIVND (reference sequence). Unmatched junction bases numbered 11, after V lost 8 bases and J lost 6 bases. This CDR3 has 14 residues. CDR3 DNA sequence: TGTGCCAGTGGCTACCGGGACAGGGAAGGCGAGCAGTACTTC. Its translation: CASGYRDREGEQYF.

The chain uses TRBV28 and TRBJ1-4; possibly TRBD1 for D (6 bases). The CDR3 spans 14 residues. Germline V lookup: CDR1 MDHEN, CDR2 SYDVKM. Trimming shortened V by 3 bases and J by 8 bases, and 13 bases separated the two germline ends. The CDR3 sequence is CASSFGTIREKLFF. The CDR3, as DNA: TGTGCCAGCAGTTTCGGGACAATAAGGGAAAAACTGTTTTTT.

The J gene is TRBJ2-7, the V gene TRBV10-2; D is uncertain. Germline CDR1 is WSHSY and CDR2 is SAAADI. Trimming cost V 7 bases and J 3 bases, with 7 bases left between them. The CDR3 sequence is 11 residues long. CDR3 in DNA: TGCGCCAGCACCGCGGACTACGAGCAGTACTTC. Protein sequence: CASTADYEQYF.

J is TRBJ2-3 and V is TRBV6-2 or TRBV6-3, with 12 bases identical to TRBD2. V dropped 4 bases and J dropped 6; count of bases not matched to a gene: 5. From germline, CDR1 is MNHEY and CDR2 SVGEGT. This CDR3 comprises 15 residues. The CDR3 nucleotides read TGTGCCAGCAGTTCCGGACTAGCGGGGAGTGATACGCAGTATTTT. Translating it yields CASSSGLAGSDTQYF.

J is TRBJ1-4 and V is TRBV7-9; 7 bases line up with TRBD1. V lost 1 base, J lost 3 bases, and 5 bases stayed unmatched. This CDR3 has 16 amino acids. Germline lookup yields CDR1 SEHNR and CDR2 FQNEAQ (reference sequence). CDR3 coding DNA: TGTGCCAGCAGCTTAGTCTCCGGGACAGCTAATGAAAAACTGTTTTTT. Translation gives CASSLVSGTANEKLFF.

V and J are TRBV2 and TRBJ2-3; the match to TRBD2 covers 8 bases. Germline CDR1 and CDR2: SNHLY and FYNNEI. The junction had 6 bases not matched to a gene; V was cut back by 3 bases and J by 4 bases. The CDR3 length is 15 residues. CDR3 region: CASSDNGGAPDTQYF. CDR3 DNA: TGTGCCAGCAGTGATAACGGGGGGGCCCCAGATACGCAGTATTTT. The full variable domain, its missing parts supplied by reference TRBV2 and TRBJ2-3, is EPEVTQTPSHQVTQMGQEVILRCVPISNHLYFYWYRQILGQKVEFLVSFYNNEISEKSEIFDDQFSVERPDGSNFTLKIRSTKLEDSAMYFCASSDNGGAPDTQYFGPGTRLTVL.

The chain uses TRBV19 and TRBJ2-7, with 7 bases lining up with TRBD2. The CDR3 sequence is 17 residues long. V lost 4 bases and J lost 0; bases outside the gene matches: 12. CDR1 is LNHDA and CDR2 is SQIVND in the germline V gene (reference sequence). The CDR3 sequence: CASSTSFAGGSSYEQYF. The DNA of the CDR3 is TGTGCCAGTAGTACCAGTTTCGCAGGCGGGAGCTCCTACGAGCAGTACTTC. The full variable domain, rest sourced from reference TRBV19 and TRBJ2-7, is DGGITQSPKYLFRKEGQNVTLSCEQNLNHDAMYWYRQDPGQGLRLIYYSQIVNDFQKGDIAEGYSVSREKKESFPLTVTSAQKNPTAFYLCASSTSFAGGSSYEQYFGPGTRLTVT.